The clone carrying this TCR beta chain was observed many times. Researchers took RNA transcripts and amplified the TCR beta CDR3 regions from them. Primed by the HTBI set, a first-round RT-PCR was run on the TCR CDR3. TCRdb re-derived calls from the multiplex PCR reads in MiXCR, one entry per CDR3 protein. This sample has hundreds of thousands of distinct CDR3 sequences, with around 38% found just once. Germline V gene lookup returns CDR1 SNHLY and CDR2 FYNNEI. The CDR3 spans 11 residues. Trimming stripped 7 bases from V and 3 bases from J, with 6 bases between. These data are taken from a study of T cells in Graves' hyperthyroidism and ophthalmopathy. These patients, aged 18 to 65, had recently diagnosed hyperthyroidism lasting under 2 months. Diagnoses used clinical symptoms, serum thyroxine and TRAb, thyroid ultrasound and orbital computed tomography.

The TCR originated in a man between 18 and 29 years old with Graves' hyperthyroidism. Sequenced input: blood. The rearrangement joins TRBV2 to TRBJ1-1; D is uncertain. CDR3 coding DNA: TGTGCCAGCACCAGAGACACTGAAGCTTTCTTT. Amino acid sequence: CASTRDTEAFF.